This T cell receptor (beta chain) derives from a study of cytomegalovirus exposure and HLA in healthy donors. Study-level findings and limits: Most subjects had HLA-A and HLA-B alleles reportedly predicted accurately by TCR beta sequences. Productive rates of about 90% or about 30% were seen for most TCR beta V segments in an earlier analysis.

The PCR had 60 Vbeta and 13 Jbeta primers. Method: immunoSEQ multiplex PCR; TCRdb's copy keeps in-frame clones and lacks some. The repertoire holds 120,000 to 150,000 clones, with about 76% as singletons. Of note for this clone: The antigen is not known. Other DNA sequences in this specimen translate into the identical CDR3.

CDR1 LNHDA and CDR2 SQIVND come from the germline V gene (reference sequence). The CDR3 runs to 12 residues. J lost 3 bases, V lost 6 bases, and 1 base had no gene match. It was healthy bone marrow donors who served as donors. This receptor was obtained from a man younger than 35 in good health and CMV-seronegative. Sequencing input: PBMCs. The rearrangement uses TRBV19 and TRBJ1-1, with 7 bases identical to TRBD1. This chain's CDR3 is CASRDRDTEAFF. As DNA, the CDR3 is TGTGCCAGTAGAGACAGGGACACTGAAGCTTTCTTT.